Below, 18 T cell receptor beta chains from the same sample are listed, as sequenced in a study of blood T cell repertoires in COVID-19. The table came from immunoSEQ multiplex PCR; TCRdb's copy has only in-frame clones and leaves some out. The sample records about 80,000 clones, less than 90% being singletons. Sequences were obtained from peripheral blood. The origin of the receptors is a man aged 60 to 75 with active or convalescent COVID-19.

The chain couples TRBV5-1 to TRBJ1-5, with TRBD1 matching over 8 bases. Germline V gene data show CDR1 as SGHRS and CDR2 as YFSETQ. The CDR3 runs to 16 residues. With V trimmed by 7 bases and J by 5 bases, 14 bases remained unmatched. CDR3 amino acids: CASQGASSGGDQPQHF. The CDR3 DNA reads TGCGCCAGCCAGGGGGCCTCTTCGGGGGGAGATCAGCCCCAGCATTTT.

This chain uses TRBV5-6 with TRBJ1-2, with 7 bases aligning to TRBD1. V shed 4 bases, J shed 6 bases, and the junction held 3 bases outside the gene matches. Germline CDR1 is SGHDT and CDR2 is YYEEEE. There are 12 residues in the CDR3. The CDR3 spells CASSPGQNGYTF. The CDR3 DNA is TGTGCCAGCAGCCCGGGACAGAATGGCTACACCTTC.

The genes are TRBV5-4 and TRBJ2-1; 16 bases are shared with TRBD2. Unmatched junction bases numbered 5, after V lost 4 bases and J lost 13 bases. CDR3 length equals 14 residues. Germline CDR1 is SGHNT and CDR2 is YYREEE (reference sequence). Written as DNA, the CDR3 is TGTGCCAGCAGCGCGGGACTAGCGGGGGGGGAACAGTTCTTC. Translated, it gives CASSAGLAGGEQFF. The whole variable domain, filled in from reference TRBV5-4 and TRBJ2-1, reads ETGVTQSPTHLIKTRGQQVTLRCSSQSGHNTVSWYQQALGQGPQFIFQYYREEENGRGNFPPRFSGLQFPNYSSELNVNALELDDSALYLCASSAGLAGGEQFFGPGTRLTVL.

CDR3 sequence: CASSESSDEQYF. CDR3 bases: TGTGCCAGCAGTGAAAGTTCGGACGAGCAGTACTTC. The genes are TRBV2 and TRBJ2-7; D gene unclear. Germline loops: CDR1 SNHLY, CDR2 FYNNEI. CDR3 size: 12 residues. V dropped 2 bases and J dropped 5 bases, with 7 bases sitting between them.

J is TRBJ2-3 and V is TRBV19; D perhaps matches TRBD2 (5 bases). The germline gives CDR1 LNHDA, CDR2 SQIVND (reference sequence). V dropped 11 bases and J dropped 3 bases, with 15 bases sitting between them. The CDR3 has 13 residues. CDR3 region: CAVGRGGTDTQYF. As DNA, the CDR3 is TGTGCCGTCGGCCGGGGTGGGACAGATACGCAGTATTTT.

The chain employs TRBV5-4 and TRBJ1-6, with unresolved D. CDR1 and CDR2 (germline): SGHNT, YYREEE (reference sequence). The CDR3 covers 13 residues. Trimming removed 0 bases from V and 6 bases from J, with 4 bases in between. CDR3 protein: CASSLAGNSPLHF. The CDR3 DNA follows: TGTGCCAGCAGCTTGGCCGGTAATTCACCCCTCCACTTT. Full variable domain (rest looked up from reference TRBV5-4 and TRBJ1-6): ETGVTQSPTHLIKTRGQQVTLRCSSQSGHNTVSWYQQALGQGPQFIFQYYREEENGRGNFPPRFSGLQFPNYSSELNVNALELDDSALYLCASSLAGNSPLHFGNGTRLTVT.

This clone was seen more than once but under ten times. The CDR3 DNA follows: TGTGCCAGCAGTCGACAGCTCATGAACACTGAAGCTTTCTTT. It translates to CASSRQLMNTEAFF. V is TRBV3-1 (or the pseudogene TRBV3-2) and J is TRBJ1-1, with D maybe TRBD1 (5 bases). The CDR3 is 14 residues long. Trimming pared 6 bases from V and 0 bases from J, leaving 11 bases between. Per the germline V gene, CDR1 is LGHDT and CDR2 is YNNKEL (reference sequence).

CDR3 amino acids: CASSFYREGTEAFF. The CDR3 region has the DNA TGTGCCAGCAGTTTTTACAGGGAGGGCACTGAAGCTTTCTTT. V usage is TRBV27 and J usage is TRBJ1-1, with D perhaps matching TRBD1 (6 bases). The CDR3 is made up of 14 amino acids. CDR1 MNHEY and CDR2 SMNVEV come from the germline V gene (reference sequence). Trimming left V 3 bases short and J 4 bases short, with 12 bases between.

The rearrangement links TRBV29-1 to TRBJ2-1, with TRBD2 matching over 11 bases. The J segment lost 4 bases and the V segment lost 7 bases, leaving 15 bases of the junction unmatched. Germline CDR1 is SQVTM and CDR2 is ANQGSEA. The CDR3 runs 17 residues. CDR3 DNA sequence: TGCAGCGCCCGGAGGCTAGCGGGGGGCCGCCCTTACAATGAGCAGTTCTTC. Translation gives CSARRLAGGRPYNEQFF.

The rearrangement joins TRBV20-1 to TRBJ1-4; D not resolved. CDR3 size: 10 residues. The V gene lost 3 bases and the J gene lost 6 bases, with 2 bases spanning the gap. Per the germline V gene, CDR1 is DFQATT and CDR2 is SNEGSKA (reference sequence). The CDR3 DNA reads as TGCAGTGCTAGCGATGAAAAACTGTTTTTT. Translating it yields CSASDEKLFF.

About this clone itself: At one end, the junction sequence differs from germline, possibly due to a read error. The J gene is TRBJ1-2, the V gene TRBV7-9; 7 bases are a match to TRBD1. The CDR3 totals 14 residues. Germline CDR1 reads SEHNR; CDR2 reads FQNEAQ (reference sequence). The CDR3 bases are TGTGCCAGCAGCACAAGGGCCACAGGGGAAACTTCCGACTTC. It translates to CASSTRATGETSDF. Combining the CDR3 with reference TRBV7-9 and TRBJ1-2 gives the whole variable domain DTGVSQNPRHKITKRGQNVTFRCDPISEHNRLYWYRQTLGQGPEFLTYFQNEAQLEKSRLLSDRFSAERPKGSFSTLEIQRTEQGDSAMYLCASSTRATGETSDFGSGTRLTVV.

This clone was recorded a few times. This chain links TRBV18 with TRBJ2-5; a weak D match, TRBD1 (5 bases). CDR3 length: 14 amino acids. V was shortened by 6 bases and J by 1 base, with 12 bases between the two germline ends. Germline V gene data show CDR1 as KGHSH and CDR2 as LQKENI. CDR3 in DNA: TGTGCCAGCTCGCAACGACAGAGCCAAGAGACCCAGTACTTC. Its protein is CASSQRQSQETQYF.

The chain uses TRBV19 and TRBJ1-1; D is uncertain. CDR3 length equals 14 residues. Between the trimmed V and J ends, which lost 0 bases and 1 base, there was a span of 6 bases. The germline gives CDR1 LNHDA, CDR2 SQIVND (reference sequence). The CDR3 region is CASSIDWRNTEAFF. The CDR3 DNA reads as TGTGCCAGTAGTATAGATTGGAGGAACACTGAAGCTTTCTTT.

The chain links TRBV7-2 to TRBJ1-2, with 10 bases aligning to TRBD1. CDR3 length: 15 residues. The V and J ends lost 1 base and 6 bases, in that order; junction bases with no gene match: 5. CDR1 is SGHTA and CDR2 is FQGNSA in the germline V gene. The CDR3 DNA reads as TGTGCCAGCAGCTTAGGATTGGGACAGGGGCATGGCTACACCTTC. This encodes CASSLGLGQGHGYTF.

The chain couples TRBV4-3 to TRBJ1-1, with TRBD1 matching 7 bases. The germline V gene encodes CDR1 LGHNA and CDR2 YSLEER. The CDR3 runs to 15 residues. Trimming cost V 4 bases and J 0 bases; bases outside gene matches: 5. CDR3 in DNA: TGCGCCAGCAGCCTAGTGACAGGGTTGAACACTGAAGCTTTCTTT. This translates into CASSLVTGLNTEAFF.

CDR3: CACNRGMNTEAFF. In nucleotides, the CDR3 is TGTGCCTGCAACAGGGGTATGAACACTGAAGCTTTCTTT. V is TRBV19 and J is TRBJ1-1; the match to TRBD1 covers 7 bases. Trimming at V came to 11 bases and at J to 0 bases, leaving 6 bases not matched to a gene. The length of the CDR3 is 13 residues. CDR1 and CDR2 (germline): LNHDA, SQIVND (reference sequence).

The chain employs TRBV12-5 and TRBJ1-2; D is ambiguous. CDR3 size: 14 residues. Germline-derived CDR1 and CDR2 are LGHNT and FRNRAP. V was cut by 6 bases and J by 4 bases, with 15 bases left in between. CDR3 in DNA: TGTGCTAGTGGCCTTACGGGAGCTAGCTATGGCTACACCTTC. Amino acids: CASGLTGASYGYTF. The full variable domain, its missing parts supplied by reference TRBV12-5 and TRBJ1-2, is DARVTQTPRHKVTEMGQEVTMRCQPILGHNTVFWYRQTMMQGLELLAYFRNRAPLDDSGMPKDRFSAEMPDATLATLKIQPSEPRDSAVYFCASGLTGASYGYTFGSGTRLTVV.

J is TRBJ1-1 and V is TRBV14, with D perhaps TRBD1 (6 bases). The V gene's germline CDR1 is SGHDN and CDR2 FVKESK. Between the trimmed V and J ends, which lost 4 bases and 1 base, there was a span of 10 bases. The CDR3 runs 14 residues. The CDR3, as DNA: TGTGCCAGCAGCCTGCAACAGGGGAACACTGAAGCTTTCTTT. As protein: CASSLQQGNTEAFF.